The 8 T cell receptor beta chains below all came from one sample that was sequenced in a study of shared clonotypes between healthy human individuals. The repertoire was sequenced with immunoSEQ multiplex PCR; TCRdb's copy has only in-frame clones and lacks some. There are 2 million to 2.5 million clones in the sample; more than 85% occur only once, and approximately 0.4% lies in the top ten. Sample: naive CD4+ T cells from PBMCs. Subset: CD45RA+ positively selected. Source of these receptors: a man aged 18 to 30 in good health. Some clones in this sample may be carry-over from other donors' samples.

The J gene is TRBJ2-3, the V gene TRBV30, with D tentatively TRBD2 (5 bases). CDR1 is GTSNPN and CDR2 is SVGIG in the germline V gene (reference sequence). The germline V and J ends were trimmed by 0 bases and 9 bases, with 7 bases remaining between them. The CDR3 sequence is 11 residues long. The CDR3 reads CAWSVLETQYF. CDR3 bases: TGTGCCTGGAGTGTACTAGAGACGCAGTATTTT.

This clone showed up just once. The genes are TRBV2 and TRBJ2-3; a weak D match, TRBD2 (6 bases). Germline CDR1 is SNHLY and CDR2 is FYNNEI. This CDR3 comprises 16 residues. Trimming stripped 6 bases from V and 2 bases from J, with 18 bases between. CDR3 sequence (DNA): TGTGCCAGCAGCCCCTTAGCGGTGACCCCCACAGATACGCAGTATTTT. Its protein is CASSPLAVTPTDTQYF. The whole variable domain, remainder taken from reference TRBV2 and TRBJ2-3, is EPEVTQTPSHQVTQMGQEVILRCVPISNHLYFYWYRQILGQKVEFLVSFYNNEISEKSEIFDDQFSVERPDGSNFTLKIRSTKLEDSAMYFCASSPLAVTPTDTQYFGPGTRLTVL.

The rearrangement links TRBV4-2 to TRBJ2-7; perhaps TRBD1 as D (6 bases). The V gene lost 4 bases and the J gene lost 5 bases, with 18 bases spanning the gap. In germline, CDR1 is LGHNA, CDR2 YNFKEQ. CDR3 length: 15 amino acids. The CDR3 DNA reads TGTGCCAGCAGCCGGGAAGCGCAGGGGTACCACGAGCAGTACTTC. Protein: CASSREAQGYHEQYF.

To note about this clone: The same CDR3 also results from other DNA sequences found in this sample. The chain is built from TRBV5-1 and TRBJ2-3; D is unresolved. The germline V gene has CDR1 SGHRS and CDR2 YFSETQ. V gave up 0 bases and J gave up 0 bases, with 8 bases separating them. The CDR3 spans 15 residues. The CDR3 loop reads CASSLDGTSTDTQYF. The CDR3 coding sequence is TGCGCCAGCAGCTTGGATGGAACTAGCACAGATACGCAGTATTTT.

The J gene is TRBJ1-5, the V gene TRBV2; D is unclear. Germline CDR1 reads SNHLY; CDR2 reads FYNNEI. V lost 8 bases, J lost 0 bases, and 23 bases lay in between. The CDR3 runs to 18 residues. The CDR3 DNA reads as TGTGCCAGCGGGTTGGAGACAACTCCTCGTGGTAGCAATCAGCCCCAGCATTTT. Residues: CASGLETTPRGSNQPQHF.

This chain joins TRBV5-1 and TRBJ2-1; TRBD1 matches at 8 bases. Germline CDR1 reads SGHRS; CDR2 reads YFSETQ. The CDR3 is 14 residues long. V gave up 2 bases and J gave up 6 bases; unmatched junction bases: 4. The CDR3 spells CASSLGQGINEQFF. In DNA, the CDR3 is TGCGCCAGCAGCTTAGGACAGGGAATCAATGAGCAGTTCTTC. Looking up the rest from reference TRBV5-1 and TRBJ2-1 gives the full variable domain: KAGVTQTPRYLIKTRGQQVTLSCSPISGHRSVSWYQQTPGQGLQFLFEYFSETQRNKGNFPGRFSGRQFSNSRSEMNVSTLELGDSALYLCASSLGQGINEQFFGPGTRLTVL.

V gene TRBV5-1 combines with J gene TRBJ2-7, with no clear D. The CDR3 extends over 15 amino acids. V was trimmed by 4 bases and J by 3 bases, leaving 17 bases between them. Germline lookup yields CDR1 SGHRS and CDR2 YFSETQ. This CDR3 reads CASSELTGSIYEQYF. DNA of the CDR3: TGCGCCAGCAGCGAATTGACGGGCAGTATCTACGAGCAGTACTTC.

The chain is built from TRBV7-3 and TRBJ2-3, with 7 bases that match TRBD2. Germline lookup yields CDR1 SGHTA and CDR2 FQGTGA. CDR3 size: 15 residues. V was pared by 0 bases and J by 2 bases, with 2 bases of the junction left unmatched. CDR3 residues: CASSLTGGNTDTQYF. CDR3 coding DNA: TGTGCCAGCAGCTTAACGGGGGGGAACACAGATACGCAGTATTTT.